This is a list of T cell receptor beta chains from one sample in a study of a mutant IDH1 vaccine in newly diagnosed glioma. Their antigens remain unidentified. The method was immunoSEQ multiplex PCR; TCRdb's version includes in-frame clones alone and lacks a portion of them. The sample lists 77,000 or so clones, approximately 85% seen once, with 0.6% to 0.95% in the top ten. The sample here was PBMCs, taken from a glioma patient whose treatment included an IDH1 peptide vaccine. The origin of the receptors is a woman in her forties or fifties with glioma. CDR3s include the opening cysteine and the closing phenylalanine or tryptophan. Each record gives: V gene, clone size, J gene, D gene, CDR3 protein, CDR3 DNA. A D gene is named only where the DNA matches it firmly. Not all rows give a size; the values are once, few, many and, for expanded clones, a class.

TRBV6-1	.	TRBJ2-3	.	CASSEVGTDTQYF	TGTGCCAGCAGTGAAGTGGGGACAGATACGCAGTATTTT
TRBV6-6	.	TRBJ1-2	TRBD1	CASSWDRGRRSYGYTF	TGTGCCAGCAGTTGGGACAGGGGGCGAAGAAGCTATGGCTACACCTTC
TRBV15	.	TRBJ1-2	.	CATSPADKSYGYTF	TGTGCCACCAGCCCAGCCGACAAGAGCTATGGCTACACCTTC
TRBV29-1	.	TRBJ2-2	TRBD1	CSVGGTGGTGELFF	TGCAGCGTTGGGGGAACAGGGGGCACCGGGGAGCTGTTTTTT
TRBV28	.	TRBJ2-3	.	CASSGPGRIIALGTDTQYF	TGTGCCAGCAGTGGACCCGGACGAATTATAGCGTTGGGCACAGATACGCAGTATTTT
TRBV9	.	TRBJ2-1	.	CASNPDSSYNEQFF	TGTGCCAGCAACCCGGACAGCTCCTACAATGAGCAGTTCTTC
TRBV9	.	TRBJ2-1	TRBD2	CASSAPVTSGSGWNEQFF	TGTGCCAGCAGCGCACCCGTTACTAGCGGGAGTGGGTGGAATGAGCAGTTCTTC
TRBV2	.	TRBJ2-3	.	CASSEPGEVTDTQYF	TGTGCCAGCAGTGAACCGGGAGAGGTCACAGATACGCAGTATTTT
TRBV7-8	.	TRBJ2-7	.	CASSLEEEGTAQYF	TGTGCCAGCAGCTTAGAAGAGGAGGGAACAGCCCAGTACTTC
TRBV9	.	TRBJ2-5	.	CASSVGLLGARVSQETQYF	TGTGCCAGCAGCGTAGGTCTTTTAGGGGCCCGAGTGAGCCAAGAGACCCAGTACTTC
TRBV25-1	.	TRBJ2-5	.	CASSELVTQYF	TGTGCCAGCAGTGAATTGGTGACCCAGTACTTC
TRBV7-2	.	TRBJ2-3	TRBD2	CASSETSGTSGIRDTQYF	TGTGCCAGCAGCGAGACTTCCGGGACTAGCGGGATCAGGGATACGCAGTATTTT
TRBV9	.	TRBJ2-2	.	CASSRNTGELFF	TGTGCCAGCAGCCGGAACACCGGGGAGCTGTTTTTT
TRBV18	.	TRBJ1-2	.	CASSPPTGIPQSGYTF	TGTGCCAGCTCACCCCCAACAGGGATTCCCCAGAGTGGCTACACCTTC
TRBV12-5	.	TRBJ1-5	.	CASGLGQPQHF	TGTGCTAGTGGTTTAGGTCAGCCCCAGCATTTT
TRBV9	.	TRBJ2-2	.	CASSTIGSGELFF	TGTGCCAGCAGCACCATAGGCTCCGGGGAGCTGTTTTTT
TRBV7-2	.	TRBJ2-3	.	CASSSWPDTQYF	TGTGCCAGCAGCTCCTGGCCAGATACGCAGTATTTT
TRBV10-3	.	TRBJ2-1	.	CAISESEVRDIDLFF	TGTGCCATCAGTGAGTCGGAGGTCCGGGACATTGATTTGTTCTTC
TRBV5-4	.	TRBJ1-2	.	CASSLALESGYGYTF	TGTGCCAGCAGCTTGGCATTGGAATCTGGCTATGGCTACACCTTC
TRBV16	.	TRBJ1-6	.	CASSLRTDGGSPLHF	TGTGCCAGCAGCCTTCGGACGGACGGAGGTTCACCCCTCCACTTT
TRBV14	.	TRBJ1-2	.	CASSQSGDGYTF	TGTGCCAGCAGCCAATCCGGGGACGGCTACACCTTC
TRBV6-5	.	TRBJ1-6	.	CASSLGGGFNSPLHF	TGTGCCAGCAGTTTAGGCGGGGGTTTTAATTCACCCCTCCACTTT
TRBV9	.	TRBJ1-2	.	CASSVATGGLNYGYTF	TGTGCCAGCAGCGTAGCTACGGGGGGGCTTAACTATGGCTACACCTTC
TRBV28	.	TRBJ1-4	TRBD1	CASSSPGTGNEKLFF	TGTGCCAGCAGTTCTCCCGGGACAGGGAATGAAAAACTGTTTTTT
TRBV27	.	TRBJ2-3	TRBD1	CASSLIAGGRTDTQYF	TGTGCCAGCAGTTTAATCGCAGGGGGTAGGACAGATACGCAGTATTTT
TRBV10-3	.	TRBJ1-2	.	CAISEEQGPLYGYTF	TGTGCCATCAGTGAGGAGCAGGGCCCCCTCTATGGCTACACCTTC
TRBV10-3	.	TRBJ2-1	.	CAIKAGLNNEQFF	TGTGCCATCAAAGCAGGTTTGAACAATGAGCAGTTCTTC
TRBV30	.	TRBJ1-3	.	CAWSVGRGSGNTIYF	TGTGCCTGGAGTGTTGGAAGGGGCTCTGGAAACACCATATATTTT
TRBV5-8	few	TRBJ1-4	TRBD1	CASSQGQARTNEKLFF	TGTGCCAGCAGCCAGGGACAGGCCAGAACTAATGAAAAACTGTTTTTT
TRBV28	once	TRBJ2-7	TRBD1	CASSAQGALGSYEQYF	TGTGCCAGCAGTGCCCAGGGGGCCCTGGGCTCCTACGAGCAGTACTTC
TRBV7-9	.	TRBJ2-1	TRBD2	CASSRLTSGGHNEQFF	TGTGCCAGCAGCCGGCTAACTAGCGGGGGTCACAATGAGCAGTTCTTC
TRBV2	.	TRBJ2-5	TRBD2	CASSAMGEGQETQYF	TGTGCCAGCAGTGCTATGGGGGAGGGTCAAGAGACCCAGTACTTC
TRBV10-3	.	TRBJ2-3	.	CAISGRFPSTDTQYF	TGTGCCATCAGTGGCAGATTTCCTAGCACAGATACGCAGTATTTT
TRBV11-1	.	TRBJ2-6	.	CASSSQDYGANVLTF	TGTGCCAGCAGTTCCCAGGACTATGGGGCCAACGTCCTGACTTTC
TRBV28	.	TRBJ1-5	.	CASSRTDYSNQPQHF	TGTGCCAGCAGTCGTACAGACTATAGCAATCAGCCCCAGCATTTT
TRBV30	.	TRBJ2-2	.	CAWSRAVATGELFF	TGTGCCTGGAGTCGAGCAGTGGCGACGGGGGAGCTGTTTTTT
TRBV10-1	.	TRBJ2-1	TRBD2	CASNAGLDGEQFF	TGCGCCAGCAATGCCGGACTAGACGGCGAGCAGTTCTTC